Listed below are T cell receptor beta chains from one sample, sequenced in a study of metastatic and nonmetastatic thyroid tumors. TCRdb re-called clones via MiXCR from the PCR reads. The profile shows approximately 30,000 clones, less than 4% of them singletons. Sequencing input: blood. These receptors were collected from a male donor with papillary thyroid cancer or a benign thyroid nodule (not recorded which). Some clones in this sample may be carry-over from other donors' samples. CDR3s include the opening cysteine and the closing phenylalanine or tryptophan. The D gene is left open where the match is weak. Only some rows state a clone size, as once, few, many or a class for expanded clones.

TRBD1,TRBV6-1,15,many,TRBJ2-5,TGTGCCAGCAATACCGGGACAGGGTGGGGAGAGACCCAGTACTTC,CASNTGTGWGETQYF
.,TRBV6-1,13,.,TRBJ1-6,TGTGCCAGCAGTCCCACAGGGATTTCACCCCTCCACTTT,CASSPTGISPLHF
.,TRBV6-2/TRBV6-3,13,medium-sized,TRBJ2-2,TGTGCCAGCAGTTACCCCGTGACCGGGGAGCTGTTTTTT,CASSYPVTGELFF
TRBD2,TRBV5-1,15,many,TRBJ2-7,TGCGCCAGCAGCCCGGGGGGGGTCCTCTCCTACGAGCAGTACTTC,CASSPGGVLSYEQYF
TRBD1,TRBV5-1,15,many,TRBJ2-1,TGCGCCAGCAGGCCCGGGACAGGGGGAAGGAATGAGCAGTTCTTC,CASRPGTGGRNEQFF
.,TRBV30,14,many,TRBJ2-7,TGTGCCTGGAGTGTTTCGGCCGGTTCCTACGAGCAGTACTTC,CAWSVSAGSYEQYF
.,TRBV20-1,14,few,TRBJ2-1,TGCAGTGCTAGAGTAACAGGACCACACAATGAGCAGTTCTTC,CSARVTGPHNEQFF
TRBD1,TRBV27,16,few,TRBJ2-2,TGTGCCAGCAGTTCAACGGGACAGGGTAGCACCGGGGAGCTGTTTTTT,CASSSTGQGSTGELFF
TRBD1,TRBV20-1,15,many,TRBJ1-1,TGCAGTGCTAGGGTCCGGGACAGGGGGCCCACTGAAGCTTTCTTT,CSARVRDRGPTEAFF
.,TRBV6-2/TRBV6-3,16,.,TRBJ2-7,TGTGCCAGCAGCCTGCTCCCGGAGGACACGGCCTACGAGCAGTACTTC,CASSLLPEDTAYEQYF
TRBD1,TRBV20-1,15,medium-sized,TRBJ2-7,TGCAGTGCTAGAGACCGGACAGGGGCAGGGTACGAGCAGTACTTC,CSARDRTGAGYEQYF
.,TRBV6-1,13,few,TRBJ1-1,TGTGCCAGCAGGTCACAGGCATGGACTGAAGCTTTCTTT,CASRSQAWTEAFF
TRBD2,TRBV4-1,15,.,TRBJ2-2,TGCGCCAGCAGCCAAGGACTAGCGGGATTGGGGGAGCTGTTTTTT,CASSQGLAGLGELFF
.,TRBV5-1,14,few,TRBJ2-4,TGCGCCAGCAGCTTGGTGGGAGTCCAAAACATTCAGTACTTC,CASSLVGVQNIQYF
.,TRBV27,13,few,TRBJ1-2,TGTGCCAGCAGTTTATGGGGGAACTATGGCTACACCTTC,CASSLWGNYGYTF
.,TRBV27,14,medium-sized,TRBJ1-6,TGTGCCAGCAGTTTGAACCACTCTAATTCACCCCTCCACTTT,CASSLNHSNSPLHF
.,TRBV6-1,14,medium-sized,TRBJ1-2,TGTGCCAGCAGCCCAGGGGAGGCTAACTATGGCTACACCTTC,CASSPGEANYGYTF
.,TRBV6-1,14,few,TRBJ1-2,TGTGCCAGCAGTGCCCCTGACAGAAACTATGGCTACACCTTC,CASSAPDRNYGYTF
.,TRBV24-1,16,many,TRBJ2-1,TGTGCCACCAGTGGTGGGGAAGTAAGCTCCTACAATGAGCAGTTCTTC,CATSGGEVSSYNEQFF
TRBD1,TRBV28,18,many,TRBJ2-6,TGTGCCAGCAGTTTACCTCCCGACAGGGGGACTGGGGCCAACGTCCTGACTTTC,CASSLPPDRGTGANVLTF
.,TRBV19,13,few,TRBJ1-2,TGTGCCAGTAGTATGGGGAGAGTCTATGGCTACACCTTC,CASSMGRVYGYTF
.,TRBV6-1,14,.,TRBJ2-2,TGTGCCAGCAGTGACGGGAAACACACCGGGGAGCTGTTTTTT,CASSDGKHTGELFF
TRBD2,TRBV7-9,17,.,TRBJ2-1,TGTGCCAGCAGCATATCGGGACTAGCGGGAGATAGTGGTGAGCAGTTCTTC,CASSISGLAGDSGEQFF
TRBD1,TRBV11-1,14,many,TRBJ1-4,TGTGCCAGCAGATCCGGGACAGGAAATGAAAAACTGTTTTTT,CASRSGTGNEKLFF
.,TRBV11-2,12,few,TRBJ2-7,TGTGCCAGCAGCTTGGGTACATACGAGCAGTACTTC,CASSLGTYEQYF
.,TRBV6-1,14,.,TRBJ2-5,TGTGCCAGCACGGAACCCGGGCGGGTAGAGACCCAGTACTTC,CASTEPGRVETQYF
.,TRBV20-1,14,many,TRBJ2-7,TGCAGTGCAAAGGGGGGGACAGACCACTACGAGCAGTACTTC,CSAKGGTDHYEQYF
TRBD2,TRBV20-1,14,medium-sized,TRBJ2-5,TGCAGTGCTAGTCCCGGGGGGGAGTTGGAGACCCAGTACTTC,CSASPGGELETQYF
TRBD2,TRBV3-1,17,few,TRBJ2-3,TGTGCCAGCAGAAAACTAGCGGGAGACAAAGGTTCAGATACGCAGTATTTT,CASRKLAGDKGSDTQYF
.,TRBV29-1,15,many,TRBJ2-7,TGTAGCGTTGAAGTGGAGGGGGCAAGGTCCTACGAGCAGTACTTC,CSVEVEGARSYEQYF
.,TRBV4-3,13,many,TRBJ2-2,TGCGCCAGCAGCCAAGAGAACACCGGGGAGCTGTTTTTT,CASSQENTGELFF
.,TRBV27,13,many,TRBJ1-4,TGTGCCAGCAGGGGAAGCAGCACGGAAAAACTGTTTTTT,CASRGSSTEKLFF
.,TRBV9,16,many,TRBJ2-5,TGTGCCAGCAGCGCGGACGCAGGGGGGGGTACAAAGACCCAGTACTTC,CASSADAGGGTKTQYF
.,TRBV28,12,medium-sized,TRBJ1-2,TGTGCCAGCTCGGGGTTAAACTATGGCTACACCTTC,CASSGLNYGYTF
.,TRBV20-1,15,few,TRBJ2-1,TGCAGTGCTAGAGACCCTAGTAGGGGGTTCGATGAGCAGTTCTTC,CSARDPSRGFDEQFF
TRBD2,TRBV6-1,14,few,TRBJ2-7,TGTGCCAGCAGATCCCTAGCGGGAGCCCACGAGCAGTACTTC,CASRSLAGAHEQYF
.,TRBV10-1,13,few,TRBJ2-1,TGCGCCAGCAGTGTCGGGGCCTACAATGAGCAGTTCTTC,CASSVGAYNEQFF
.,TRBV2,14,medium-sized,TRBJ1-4,TGTGCCAGCAGGGAGACAGATCCAAATGAAAAACTGTTTTTT,CASRETDPNEKLFF
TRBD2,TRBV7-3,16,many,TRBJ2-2,TGTGCCAGCAGCTCCGGACTAGCGGGAGGGACCGGGGAGCTGTTTTTT,CASSSGLAGGTGELFF
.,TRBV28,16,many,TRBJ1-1,TGTGCCAGCAGCTTGGGTTCAGGTTCGGGGGAGACTGAAGCTTTCTTT,CASSLGSGSGETEAFF
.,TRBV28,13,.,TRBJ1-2,TGTGCCAGCAGTGAGGACATTAACTATGGCTACACCTTC,CASSEDINYGYTF
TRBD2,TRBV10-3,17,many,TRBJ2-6,TGTGCCATCAGTGGGGGGGCGGGAGGAGGTGGGGCCAACGTCCTGACTTTC,CAISGGAGGGGANVLTF
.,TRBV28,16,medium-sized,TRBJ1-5,TGTGCCAGCAGAACCCCCTCATCATATAGCAATCAGCCCCAGCATTTT,CASRTPSSYSNQPQHF
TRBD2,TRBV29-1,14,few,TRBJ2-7,TGCAGCGTTGAAGGGACTAGCGCATCCTACGAGCAGTACTTC,CSVEGTSASYEQYF
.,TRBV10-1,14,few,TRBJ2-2,TGCGCCAGCAGTGAGTCCAGTCAGACCGGGGAGCTGTTTTTT,CASSESSQTGELFF
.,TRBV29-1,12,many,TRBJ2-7,TGCAGTGGCCGGGACAACTCCTACGAGCAGTACTTC,CSGRDNSYEQYF
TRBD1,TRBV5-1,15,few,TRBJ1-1,TGTGCCAGCAGCGGGAAGGGACAGGGGAACACTGAAGCTTTCTTT,CASSGKGQGNTEAFF
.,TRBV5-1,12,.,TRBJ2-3,TGTGCCAGCAGCCTAGCCTTTGGTCAGCAGTATTTT,CASSLAFGQQYF
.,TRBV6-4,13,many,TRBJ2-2,TGTGCCAGCAGTGACGGTAACACCGGGGAGCTGTTTTTT,CASSDGNTGELFF
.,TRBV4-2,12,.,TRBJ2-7,TGTGCCAGCAGCCAGGACAGTTACGAGCAGTACTTC,CASSQDSYEQYF
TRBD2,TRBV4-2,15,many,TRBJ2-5,TGTGCCAGCAGCCAAGGGGCTAGCGGGCAAGAGACCCAGTACTTC,CASSQGASGQETQYF
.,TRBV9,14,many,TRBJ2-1,TGTGCCAGCAGCGTAGATCAAAAGGTTGGTGAGCGGTTCTTC,CASSVDQKVGERFF